This T cell receptor (beta chain) was identified in a study of blood T cell repertoires in COVID-19. Study at large: Samples representing acute and convalescent COVID-19 were sourced from the United States, Italy and Spain. T cells, B-cell-depleted T cells, or PBMCs supplied cDNA or gDNA.

Germline lookup yields CDR1 SGHNT and CDR2 YENEEA. Losses at the gene ends were 3 bases for V and 0 bases for J; bases not matched to a gene: 1. This CDR3 contains 14 residues. The assay was immunoSEQ multiplex PCR, and TCRdb's table has in-frame clones only and misses some. The sample has under 300,000 clones; around 86% are singletons. The chain couples TRBV11-3 to TRBJ2-5, with TRBD2 matching 7 bases. The clonotype originates from a man aged 50 to 60 with acute or convalescent COVID-19. Sequenced input: peripheral blood. Written as DNA, the CDR3 is TGTGCCAGCAGCTTGGGAGGGAACCAAGAGACCCAGTACTTC. Its translation: CASSLGGNQETQYF. The full variable domain, its missing parts supplied by reference TRBV11-3 and TRBJ2-5, is EAGVVQSPRYKIIEKKQPVAFWCNPISGHNTLYWYLQNLGQGPELLIRYENEEAVDDSQLPKDRFSAERLKGVDSTLKIQPAELGDSAVYLCASSLGGNQETQYFGPGTRLLVL.